This passage covers 20 T cell receptor beta chains from one sample sequenced in a study of T cells after yellow fever vaccination. TCRdb analysed the 5' RACE reads with MiXCR anew, one entry per CDR3 protein. The sample consists of hundreds of thousands of distinct CDR3 sequences, roughly 19% of them appearing once. The input for sequencing was PBMCs, taken 15 days after the yellow fever booster vaccination. These TCRs come from a man aged 25 to 45 who received the YFV17D yellow fever vaccine.

This clonotype was detected only a few times. The chain couples TRBV12-3 or TRBV12-4 to TRBJ2-1; 11 bases line up with TRBD2. The trim removed 10 bases at V and 8 bases at J, leaving 10 bases unmatched. The CDR3 has 14 amino acids. In DNA form, the CDR3 reads TGTGCCACTTATAGCGGGAGGGCCCCTTATGAGCAGTTCTTC. Protein product: CATYSGRAPYEQFF.

J is TRBJ2-1 and V is TRBV20-1, with D maybe TRBD2 (5 bases). Germline V gene sequence: CDR1 DFQATT, CDR2 SNEGSKA (reference sequence). The V end lost 5 bases, the J end lost 9 bases, and 11 bases lay between the germline ends. The CDR3 loop spans 11 amino acids. CDR3 region: CSADRRGEQFF. The CDR3 DNA follows: TGCAGTGCTGACCGCCGGGGTGAGCAGTTCTTC.

This clonotype came up a few times. V and J are TRBV20-1 and TRBJ1-2; unclear D gene. CDR3 size: 13 residues. Trimming pared 0 bases from V and 1 base from J, leaving 6 bases between. Germline loops: CDR1 DFQATT, CDR2 SNEGSKA (reference sequence). This CDR3 reads CSARDPRNYGYTF. CDR3 coding DNA: TGCAGTGCTAGAGATCCCCGTAACTATGGCTACACCTTC.

In its sample, this clonotype was seen once. The V call is TRBV29-1, the J call TRBJ2-7; D is possibly TRBD2 (6 bases). The ends were cut back, 4 bases at V and 4 bases at J, with 11 bases in the middle. CDR3 length: 12 amino acids. Germline V gives CDR1 SQVTM, CDR2 ANQGSEA. The CDR3 nucleotides are TGCAGCGTTGCTACTAGCACTTACGAGCAGTACTTC. Amino acids: CSVATSTYEQYF.

As concerns this clonotype: The junction shows a germline mismatch at one end, possibly a read error. This chain connects TRBV9 to TRBJ2-3; D is undetermined. Germline CDR1 is SGDLS and CDR2 is YYNGEE. There are 14 residues in the CDR3. CDR3 sequence (DNA): TGTGCCAGGAGCGTTGACCAGTACACAGATACGCAGTATTTT. Amino acid sequence: CARSVDQYTDTQYF.

Written as DNA, the CDR3 is TGTGCCAGCAGCTTAGAAGACAGGGTCGGAACAGATACGCAGTATTTT. This sequence encodes CASSLEDRVGTDTQYF. The chain couples TRBV7-6 to TRBJ2-3; 7 bases agree with TRBD1. Trimming cost V 1 base and J 3 bases; bases outside gene matches: 7. CDR3 length equals 16 residues. Germline values: CDR1 SGHVS, CDR2 FNYEAQ.

This clonotype showed up just a few times. CDR3: CASSVRGGSSYEQYF. The CDR3 DNA reads TGTGCCAGCAGCGTCCGAGGAGGGAGCTCCTACGAGCAGTACTTC. This sequence joins TRBV7-2 and TRBJ2-7; the D gene is possibly TRBD2 (6 bases). V lost 5 bases and J lost 0, with 14 bases in between. CDR3 size: 15 residues. Germline CDR1 SGHTA, CDR2 FQGNSA.

The chain employs TRBV28 and TRBJ2-3; D remains unclear. Germline CDR1 reads MDHEN; CDR2 reads SYDVKM. Deletions cut 10 bases from V and 6 bases from J, with 26 bases between. This CDR3 is 16 amino acids long. The CDR3 is CATALRYTSYGDTQYF. For the CDR3, the DNA is TGTGCCACCGCCCTCCGGTACACAAGTTATGGCGATACGCAGTATTTT. Combining the CDR3 with reference TRBV28 and TRBJ2-3 gives the whole variable domain DVKVTQSSRYLVKRTGEKVFLECVQDMDHENMFWYRQDPGLGLRLIYFSYDVKMKEKGDIPEGYSVSREKKERFSLILESASTNQTSMYLCATALRYTSYGDTQYFGPGTRLTVL.

This clonotype has ten or more counts. This chain links TRBV5-1 with TRBJ2-5; the match to TRBD1 covers 7 bases. Germline V CDR1 and CDR2: SGHRS, YFSETQ. With 4 bases clipped from V and 2 bases from J, the junction kept 5 bases outside the gene matches. This CDR3 comprises 14 residues. The CDR3 DNA sequence: TGCGCCAGCAGCAAAGGGACAGCACAAGAGACCCAGTACTTC. Amino acids: CASSKGTAQETQYF.

V usage is TRBV7-3 and J usage is TRBJ2-1, with 10 bases aligning to TRBD2. Germline values: CDR1 SGHTA, CDR2 FQGTGA. CDR3 size: 15 residues. J lost 8 bases, V lost 3 bases, and 7 bases had no gene match. The CDR3 nucleotides read TGTGCCAGCAGCTTTATCCCTAGCGGGAGCCATGAGCAGTTCTTC. It encodes CASSFIPSGSHEQFF.

This clonotype was seen just once. The CDR3 region is CSAKGRDHYNSPLHF. The CDR3 nucleotides are TGCAGTGCTAAGGGCAGGGATCACTATAATTCACCCCTCCACTTT. J is TRBJ1-6 and V is TRBV20-1; tentative D call: TRBD1 (5 bases). CDR1 DFQATT and CDR2 SNEGSKA come from the germline V gene (reference sequence). Trimming pared 4 bases from V and 3 bases from J, leaving 13 bases between. The CDR3 contains 15 residues.

The table lists this clonotype with a few counts. The chain recombines TRBV29-1 with TRBJ2-1, with D maybe TRBD1 (6 bases). The germline gives CDR1 SQVTM, CDR2 ANQGSEA. V was clipped by 8 bases and J by 0 bases, with 14 bases between them. CDR3 length equals 14 residues. CDR3 in DNA: TGCAGCACTTCAGGGGAGTCCTCCTACAATGAGCAGTTCTTC. It codes for CSTSGESSYNEQFF.

The V call is TRBV9, the J call TRBJ2-7, with D possibly being TRBD1 or TRBD2 (5 bases each). Trimming removed 0 bases at V and 3 bases at J, with 13 bases between. CDR1 and CDR2 from the germline V gene are SGDLS and YYNGEE. CDR3 size: 15 residues. In DNA, the CDR3 is TGTGCCAGCAGCGTAGACGGGACGGAATACTACGAGCAGTACTTC. This sequence encodes CASSVDGTEYYEQYF.

The rearrangement links TRBV24-1 to TRBJ2-2, with D unclear. Germline V gene data show CDR1 as KGHDR and CDR2 as SFDVKD. Trimming shortened V by 9 bases and J by 2 bases, and 6 bases separated the two germline ends. This CDR3 has 12 amino acids. CDR3: CATGENTGELFF. CDR3 DNA: TGTGCCACCGGGGAAAACACCGGGGAGCTGTTTTTT.

This chain uses TRBV6-5 with TRBJ2-5, with D perhaps TRBD2 (7 bases). Germline V gene data show CDR1 as MNHEY and CDR2 as SVGAGI. The CDR3 is made up of 15 amino acids. V lost 0 bases to trimming and J lost 5 bases, with 13 bases between them. This CDR3 reads CASSYSTGREETQYF. DNA of the CDR3: TGTGCCAGCAGTTACTCAACAGGGAGGGAGGAGACCCAGTACTTC.

This clonotype was seen a few times. V usage is TRBV20-1 and J usage is TRBJ2-6; TRBD1 is a possible D gene (6 bases). Per germline, CDR1 DFQATT and CDR2 SNEGSKA (reference sequence). Trimming pared 5 bases from V and 2 bases from J, leaving 10 bases between. This CDR3 is 14 amino acids long. For the CDR3, the DNA is TGCAGTGCTGGGGGCGCTACTGGGGCCAACGTCCTGACTTTC. It translates to CSAGGATGANVLTF.

This clonotype was seen repeatedly, ten times or more. The V call is TRBV5-5, the J call TRBJ2-3; D is unclear. CDR1 SGHKS and CDR2 YYEKEE come from the germline V gene (reference sequence). Trimming cost V 5 bases and J 0 bases, with 10 bases left between them. The CDR3 totals 14 residues. CDR3 region: CASRPQPSTDTQYF. The CDR3 coding sequence is TGTGCCAGCAGGCCTCAACCTAGCACAGATACGCAGTATTTT.

The chain employs TRBV12-3 or TRBV12-4 and TRBJ1-1; possible D gene TRBD1, 5 bases. The V gene lost 2 bases and the J gene lost 0 bases, with 10 bases spanning the gap. CDR3 length: 15 amino acids. The CDR3 reads CASSLQGRLNTEAFF. CDR3 bases: TGTGCCAGCAGTTTACAGGGACGGTTGAACACTGAAGCTTTCTTT.

This rearrangement joins TRBV6-2 or TRBV6-3 to TRBJ2-1; D might be TRBD1 (5 bases). This CDR3 is built from 14 residues. Trimming took off 7 bases at V and 2 bases at J, with 12 bases between the two ends. CDR1 MNHEY and CDR2 SVGEGT come from the germline V gene. In DNA, the CDR3 is TGTGCCAGCAATCAGGGTAGGGCCTACAATGAGCAGTTCTTC. Amino acids: CASNQGRAYNEQFF.

This clonotype was observed a few times. The V and J genes are TRBV20-1 and TRBJ2-1; 12 nucleotides agree with TRBD2. Germline V gene sequence: CDR1 DFQATT, CDR2 SNEGSKA (reference sequence). V dropped 0 bases and J dropped 6; count of bases not matched to a gene: 3. There are 15 residues in the CDR3. This chain's CDR3 is CSARDPGLAGNEQFF. The CDR3 DNA is TGCAGTGCTAGAGACCCGGGACTAGCGGGCAATGAGCAGTTCTTC.